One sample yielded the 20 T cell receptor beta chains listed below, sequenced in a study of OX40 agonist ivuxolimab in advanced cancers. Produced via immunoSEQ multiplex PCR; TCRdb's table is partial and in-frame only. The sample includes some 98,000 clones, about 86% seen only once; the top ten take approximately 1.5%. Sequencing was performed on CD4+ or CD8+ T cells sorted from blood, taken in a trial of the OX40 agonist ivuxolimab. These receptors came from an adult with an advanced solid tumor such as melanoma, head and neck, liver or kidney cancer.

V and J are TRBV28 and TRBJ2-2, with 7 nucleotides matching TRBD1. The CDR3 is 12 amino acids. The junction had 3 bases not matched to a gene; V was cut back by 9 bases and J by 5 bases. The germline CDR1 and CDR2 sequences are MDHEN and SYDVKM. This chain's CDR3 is CASTGVTGELFF. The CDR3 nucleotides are TGTGCCAGTACAGGGGTTACCGGGGAGCTGTTTTTT.

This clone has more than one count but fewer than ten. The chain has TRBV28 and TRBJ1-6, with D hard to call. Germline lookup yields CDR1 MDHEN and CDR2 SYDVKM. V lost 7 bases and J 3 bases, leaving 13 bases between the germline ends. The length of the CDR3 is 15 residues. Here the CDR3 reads CASTVGSYYNSPLHF. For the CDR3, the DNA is TGTGCCAGCACAGTCGGTTCCTACTATAATTCACCCCTCCACTTT.

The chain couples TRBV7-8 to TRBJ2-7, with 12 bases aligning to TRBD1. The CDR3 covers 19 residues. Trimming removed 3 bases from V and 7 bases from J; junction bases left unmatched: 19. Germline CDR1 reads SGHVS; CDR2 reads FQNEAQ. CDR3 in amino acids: CASSFVDVPGQGAWGEQYF. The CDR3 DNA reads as TGTGCCAGCAGCTTTGTCGATGTCCCGGGACAGGGGGCCTGGGGAGAGCAGTACTTC.

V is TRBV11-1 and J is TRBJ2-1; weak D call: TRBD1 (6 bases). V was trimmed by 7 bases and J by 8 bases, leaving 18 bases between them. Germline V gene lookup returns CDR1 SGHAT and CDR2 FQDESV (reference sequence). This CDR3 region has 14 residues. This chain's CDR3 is CASTISGDNDEQFF. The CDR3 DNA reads TGTGCCAGCACCATCTCAGGGGACAATGATGAGCAGTTCTTC.

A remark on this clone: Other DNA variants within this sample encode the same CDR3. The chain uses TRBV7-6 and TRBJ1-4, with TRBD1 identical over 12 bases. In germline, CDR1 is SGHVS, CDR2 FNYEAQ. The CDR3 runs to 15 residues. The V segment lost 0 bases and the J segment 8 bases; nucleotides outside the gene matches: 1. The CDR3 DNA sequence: TGTGCCAGCAGCTTAGCCGGGACAGGGGGCGAAAAACTGTTTTTT. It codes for CASSLAGTGGEKLFF.

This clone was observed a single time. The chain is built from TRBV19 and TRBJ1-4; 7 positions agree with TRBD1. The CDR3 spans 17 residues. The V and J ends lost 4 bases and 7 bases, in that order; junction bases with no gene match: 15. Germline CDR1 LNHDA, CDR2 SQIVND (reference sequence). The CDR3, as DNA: TGTGCCAGTAGTAACGGGACAGCCCACGGAGGTGGTGAAAAACTGTTTTTT. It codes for CASSNGTAHGGGEKLFF.

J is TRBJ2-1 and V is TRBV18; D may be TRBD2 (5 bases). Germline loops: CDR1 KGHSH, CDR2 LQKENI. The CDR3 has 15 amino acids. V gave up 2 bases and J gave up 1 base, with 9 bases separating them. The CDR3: CASSPGPGSYNEQFF. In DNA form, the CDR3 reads TGTGCCAGCTCACCAGGGCCGGGGTCCTACAATGAGCAGTTCTTC.

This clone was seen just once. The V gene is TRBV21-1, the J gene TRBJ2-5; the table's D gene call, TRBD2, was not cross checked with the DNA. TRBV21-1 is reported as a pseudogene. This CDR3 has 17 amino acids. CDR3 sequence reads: CASILIAGVTLGETQYF. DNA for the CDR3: TGTGCCAGCATCCTAATAGCGGGAGTTACCTTGGGTGAGACCCAGTACTTC.

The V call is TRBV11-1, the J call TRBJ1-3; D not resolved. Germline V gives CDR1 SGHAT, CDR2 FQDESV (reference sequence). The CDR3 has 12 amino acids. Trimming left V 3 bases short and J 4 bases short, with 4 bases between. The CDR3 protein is CASSLLGNTIYF. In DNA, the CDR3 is TGTGCCAGCAGCTTGTTGGGAAACACCATATATTTT. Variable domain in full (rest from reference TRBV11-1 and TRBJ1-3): EAEVAQSPRYKITEKSQAVAFWCDPISGHATLYWYRQILGQGPELLVQFQDESVVDDSQLPKDRFSAERLKGVDSTLKIQPAELGDSAMYLCASSLLGNTIYFGEGSWLTVV.

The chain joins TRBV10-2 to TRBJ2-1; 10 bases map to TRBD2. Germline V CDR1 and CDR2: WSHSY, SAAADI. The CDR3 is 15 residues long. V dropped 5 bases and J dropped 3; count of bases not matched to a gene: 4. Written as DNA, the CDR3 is TGCGCCAGCAGTAAAGCGGGGGGGGGCTACAATGAGCAGTTCTTC. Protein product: CASSKAGGGYNEQFF.

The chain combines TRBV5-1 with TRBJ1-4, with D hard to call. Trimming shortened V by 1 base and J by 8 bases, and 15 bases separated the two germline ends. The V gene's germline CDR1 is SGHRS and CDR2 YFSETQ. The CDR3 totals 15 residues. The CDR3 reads CASSLTALTGEKLFF. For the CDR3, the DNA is TGCGCCAGCAGCTTGACGGCCTTAACGGGAGAAAAACTGTTTTTT.

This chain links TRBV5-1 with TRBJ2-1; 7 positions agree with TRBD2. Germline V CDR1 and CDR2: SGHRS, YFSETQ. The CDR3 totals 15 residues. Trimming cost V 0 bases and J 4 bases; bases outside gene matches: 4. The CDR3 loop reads CASSLVGEGYNEQFF. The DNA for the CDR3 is TGCGCCAGCAGCTTGGTGGGGGAGGGATACAATGAGCAGTTCTTC.

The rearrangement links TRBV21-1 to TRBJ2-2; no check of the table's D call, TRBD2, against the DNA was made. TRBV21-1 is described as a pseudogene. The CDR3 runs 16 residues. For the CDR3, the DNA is TGTGCCAGCAGCAAAGTGCCAGCGGGAGTTACCGGGGAGCTGTTTTTT. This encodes CASSKVPAGVTGELFF.

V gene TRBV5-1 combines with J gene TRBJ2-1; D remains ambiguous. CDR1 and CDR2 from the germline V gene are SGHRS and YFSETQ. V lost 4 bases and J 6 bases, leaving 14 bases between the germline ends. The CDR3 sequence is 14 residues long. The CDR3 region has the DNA TGCGCCAGCAGCAGCTTACGTGGGTCCAATGAGCAGTTCTTC. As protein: CASSSLRGSNEQFF.

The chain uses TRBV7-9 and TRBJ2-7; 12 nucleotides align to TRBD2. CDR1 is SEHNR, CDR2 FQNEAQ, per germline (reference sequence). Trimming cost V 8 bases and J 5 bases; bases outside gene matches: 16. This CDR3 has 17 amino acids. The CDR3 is CASGGRLAGVIGDEQYF. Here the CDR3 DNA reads TGTGCCAGCGGGGGTCGACTAGCGGGAGTAATAGGAGACGAGCAGTACTTC.

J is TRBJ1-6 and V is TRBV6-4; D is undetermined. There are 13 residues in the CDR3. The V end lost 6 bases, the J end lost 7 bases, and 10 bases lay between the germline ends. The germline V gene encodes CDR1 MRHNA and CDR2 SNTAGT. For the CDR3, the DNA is TGTGCCAGCAGATCCGGGATGAATTCACCCCTCCACTTT. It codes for CASRSGMNSPLHF.

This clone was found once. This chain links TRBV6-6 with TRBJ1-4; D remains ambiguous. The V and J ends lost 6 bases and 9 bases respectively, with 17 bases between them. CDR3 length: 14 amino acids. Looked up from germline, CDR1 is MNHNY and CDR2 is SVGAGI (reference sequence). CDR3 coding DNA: TGTGCCAGCAGAGAAGGAGGGCTCTCGAAAAAACTGTTTTTT. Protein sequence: CASREGGLSKKLFF.

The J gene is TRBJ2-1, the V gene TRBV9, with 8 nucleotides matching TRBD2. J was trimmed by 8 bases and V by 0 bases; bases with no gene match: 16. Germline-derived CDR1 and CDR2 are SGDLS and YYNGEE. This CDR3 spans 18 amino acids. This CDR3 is CASSVATGTRALLDEQFF. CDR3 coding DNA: TGTGCCAGCAGCGTAGCTACCGGGACTAGAGCCCTACTGGATGAGCAGTTCTTC.

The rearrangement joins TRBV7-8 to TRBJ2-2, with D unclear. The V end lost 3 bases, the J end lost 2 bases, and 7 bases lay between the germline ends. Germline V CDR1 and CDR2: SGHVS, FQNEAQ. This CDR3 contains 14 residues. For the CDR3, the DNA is TGTGCCAGCAGCTTCGGACCAAACACCGGGGAGCTGTTTTTT. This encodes CASSFGPNTGELFF.

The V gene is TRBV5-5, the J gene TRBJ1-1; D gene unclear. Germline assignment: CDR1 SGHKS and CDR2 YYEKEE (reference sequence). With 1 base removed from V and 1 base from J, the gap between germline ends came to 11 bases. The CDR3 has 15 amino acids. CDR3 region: CASSLKVLPNTEAFF. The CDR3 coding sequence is TGTGCCAGCAGCTTGAAGGTACTTCCGAACACTGAAGCTTTCTTT.